This T cell receptor (beta chain) came from a study of cytomegalovirus exposure and HLA in healthy donors. Study background: A prior analysis found roughly 100 million unique TCR beta sequences from approximately 190 million T cells. Genotyping of some 400 donors showed that around 81% belonged to the Caucasian-associated ancestry cluster.

V lost 7 bases, J lost 0 bases, and 14 bases stayed unmatched. CDR3 size: 18 residues. Germline V lookup: CDR1 MDHEN, CDR2 SYDVKM. A multiplex PCR was run with 60 Vbeta primers and 13 Jbeta primers. Sequencing used immunoSEQ multiplex PCR; TCRdb keeps in-frame clones, though not all of them. Of under 300,000 clones detected, roughly 85% appear once; the ten largest clones hold roughly 4%. V usage is TRBV28 and J usage is TRBJ2-3, with TRBD1 matching 9 bases. This TCR was recovered from a man aged 35-49 years in good health and CMV-seropositive. Sample: PBMCs. CDR3 sequence (DNA): TGTGCCAGCATTATCGGGACAGGGATACCAACTAGCACAGATACGCAGTATTTT. This codes for CASIIGTGIPTSTDTQYF.